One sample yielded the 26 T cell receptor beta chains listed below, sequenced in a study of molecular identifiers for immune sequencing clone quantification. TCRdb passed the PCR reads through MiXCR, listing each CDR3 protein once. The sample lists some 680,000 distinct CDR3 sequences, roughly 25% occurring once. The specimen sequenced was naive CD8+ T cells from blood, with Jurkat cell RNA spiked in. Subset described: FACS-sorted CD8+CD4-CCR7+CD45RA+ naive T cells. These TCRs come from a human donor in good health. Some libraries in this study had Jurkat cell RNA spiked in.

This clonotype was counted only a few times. The CDR3 DNA follows: TGTGCCAGCAGTGAAGTGGACAGGGGCTACAATGAGCAGTTCTTC. Protein product: CASSEVDRGYNEQFF. This chain links TRBV2 with TRBJ2-1, with 9 positions matching TRBD1. The V and J ends lost 1 base and 3 bases, in that order; junction bases with no gene match: 1. CDR1 and CDR2 from the germline V gene are SNHLY and FYNNEI. The CDR3 extends over 15 amino acids.

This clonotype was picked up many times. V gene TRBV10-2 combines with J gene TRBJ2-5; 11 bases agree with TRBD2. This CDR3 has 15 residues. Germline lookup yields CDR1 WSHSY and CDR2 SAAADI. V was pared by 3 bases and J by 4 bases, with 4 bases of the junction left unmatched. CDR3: CASSDSGGAGETQYF. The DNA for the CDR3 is TGCGCCAGCAGTGATAGCGGGGGGGCCGGAGAGACCCAGTACTTC.

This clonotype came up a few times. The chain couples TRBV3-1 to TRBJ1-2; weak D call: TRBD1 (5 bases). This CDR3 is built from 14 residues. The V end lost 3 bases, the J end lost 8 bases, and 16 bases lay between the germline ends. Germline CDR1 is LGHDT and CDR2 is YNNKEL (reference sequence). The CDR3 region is CASSQEGLRQGYTF. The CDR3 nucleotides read TGTGCCAGCAGCCAGGAGGGACTCCGCCAGGGCTACACCTTC.

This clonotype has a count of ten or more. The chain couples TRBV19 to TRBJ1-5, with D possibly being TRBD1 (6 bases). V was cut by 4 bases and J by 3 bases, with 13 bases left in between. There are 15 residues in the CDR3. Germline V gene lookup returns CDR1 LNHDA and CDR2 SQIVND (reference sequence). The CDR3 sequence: CASSTGDNFNQPQHF. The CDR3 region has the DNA TGTGCCAGTAGTACAGGGGACAACTTCAATCAGCCCCAGCATTTT.

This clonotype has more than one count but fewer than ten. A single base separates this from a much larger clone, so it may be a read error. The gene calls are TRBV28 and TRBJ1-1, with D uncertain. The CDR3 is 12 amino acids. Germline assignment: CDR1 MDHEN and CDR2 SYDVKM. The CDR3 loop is CASRERNTEPFF. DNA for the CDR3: TGTGCCAGCAGGGAGAGGAACACTGAACCTTTCTTT. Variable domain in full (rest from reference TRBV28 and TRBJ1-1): DVKVTQSSRYLVKRTGEKVFLECVQDMDHENMFWYRQDPGLGLRLIYFSYDVKMKEKGDIPEGYSVSREKKERFSLILESASTNQTSMYLCASRERNTEPFFGQGTRLTVV.

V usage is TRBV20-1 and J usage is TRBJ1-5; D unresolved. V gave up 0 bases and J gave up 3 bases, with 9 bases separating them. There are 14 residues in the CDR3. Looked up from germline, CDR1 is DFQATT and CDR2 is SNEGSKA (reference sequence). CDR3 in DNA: TGCAGTGCTAGAGATGTGGGAGTCAATCAGCCCCAGCATTTT. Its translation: CSARDVGVNQPQHF.

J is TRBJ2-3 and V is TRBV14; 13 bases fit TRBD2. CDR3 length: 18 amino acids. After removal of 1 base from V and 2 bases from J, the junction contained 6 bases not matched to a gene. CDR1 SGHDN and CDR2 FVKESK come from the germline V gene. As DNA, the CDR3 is TGTGCCAGCAGCCAAGGCGGGACTAGCGGGGTTTTCACAGATACGCAGTATTTT. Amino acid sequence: CASSQGGTSGVFTDTQYF.

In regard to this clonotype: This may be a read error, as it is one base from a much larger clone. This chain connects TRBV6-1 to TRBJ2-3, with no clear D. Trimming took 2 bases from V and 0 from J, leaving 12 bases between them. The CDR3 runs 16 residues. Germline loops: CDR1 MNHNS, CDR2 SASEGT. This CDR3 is CASSELVAASTDTQYF. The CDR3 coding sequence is TGTGCCAGCAGTGAATTAGTAGCCGCTAGCACAGATACGCAGTATTTT.

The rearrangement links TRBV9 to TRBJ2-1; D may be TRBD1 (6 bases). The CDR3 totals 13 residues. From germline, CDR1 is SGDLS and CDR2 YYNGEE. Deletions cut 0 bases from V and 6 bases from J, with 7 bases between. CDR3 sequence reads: CASSVEGVNEQFF. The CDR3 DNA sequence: TGTGCCAGCAGCGTAGAGGGGGTCAATGAGCAGTTCTTC.

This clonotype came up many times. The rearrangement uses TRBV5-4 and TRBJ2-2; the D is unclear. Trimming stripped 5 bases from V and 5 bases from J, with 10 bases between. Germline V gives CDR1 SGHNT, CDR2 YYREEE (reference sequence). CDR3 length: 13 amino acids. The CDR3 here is CASSQYSTGELFF. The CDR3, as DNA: TGTGCCAGCAGTCAGTACTCGACCGGGGAGCTGTTTTTT.

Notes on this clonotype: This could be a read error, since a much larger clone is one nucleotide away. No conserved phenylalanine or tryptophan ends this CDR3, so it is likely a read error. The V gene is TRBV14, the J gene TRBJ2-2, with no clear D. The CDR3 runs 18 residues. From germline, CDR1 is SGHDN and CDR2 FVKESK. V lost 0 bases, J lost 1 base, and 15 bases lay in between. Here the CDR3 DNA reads TGTGCCAGCAGCCAAGATAGAGGTAGAACGGTGAACACCGGGGAGCTGTTTCTT. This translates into CASSQDRGRTVNTGELFL.

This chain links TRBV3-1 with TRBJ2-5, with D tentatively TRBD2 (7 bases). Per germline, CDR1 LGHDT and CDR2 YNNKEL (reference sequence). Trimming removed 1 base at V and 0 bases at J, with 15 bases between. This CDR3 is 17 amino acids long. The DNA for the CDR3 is TGTGCCAGCAGCCAAGTTGCGGGGGCCCTGTACCAAGAGACCCAGTACTTC. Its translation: CASSQVAGALYQETQYF.

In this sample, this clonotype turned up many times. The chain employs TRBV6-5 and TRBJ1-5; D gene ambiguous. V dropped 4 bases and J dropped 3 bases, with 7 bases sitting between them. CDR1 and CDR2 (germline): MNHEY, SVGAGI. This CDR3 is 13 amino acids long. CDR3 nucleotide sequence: TGTGCCAGCAGTTCGGCCTACAATCAGCCCCAGCATTTT. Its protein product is CASSSAYNQPQHF.

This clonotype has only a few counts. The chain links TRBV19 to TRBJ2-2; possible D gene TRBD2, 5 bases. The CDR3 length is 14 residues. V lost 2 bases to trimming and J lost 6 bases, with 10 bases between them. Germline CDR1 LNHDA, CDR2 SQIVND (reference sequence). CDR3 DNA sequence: TGTGCCAGTAGTATACTACCCGGGGCCGGGGAGCTGTTTTTT. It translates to CASSILPGAGELFF.

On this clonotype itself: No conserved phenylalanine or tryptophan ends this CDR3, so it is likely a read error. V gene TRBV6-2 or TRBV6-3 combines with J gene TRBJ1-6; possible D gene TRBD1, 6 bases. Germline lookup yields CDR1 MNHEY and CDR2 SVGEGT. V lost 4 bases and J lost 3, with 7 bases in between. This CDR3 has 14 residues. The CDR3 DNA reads TGTGCCAGCAGTTGGACAGACTATAATTCACCCCTCCACTAT. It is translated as CASSWTDYNSPLHY.

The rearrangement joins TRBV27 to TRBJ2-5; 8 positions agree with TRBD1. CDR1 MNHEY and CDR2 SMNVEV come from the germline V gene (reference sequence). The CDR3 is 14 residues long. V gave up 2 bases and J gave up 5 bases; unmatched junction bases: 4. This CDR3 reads CASSLATGAETQYF. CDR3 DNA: TGTGCCAGCAGTTTAGCGACAGGGGCCGAGACCCAGTACTTC.

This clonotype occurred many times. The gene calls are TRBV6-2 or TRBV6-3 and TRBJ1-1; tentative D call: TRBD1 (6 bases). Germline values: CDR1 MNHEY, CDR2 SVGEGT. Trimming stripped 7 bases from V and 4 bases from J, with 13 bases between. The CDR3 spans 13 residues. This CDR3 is CASTEGGSTEAFF. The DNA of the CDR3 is TGTGCCAGCACCGAAGGGGGTTCCACTGAAGCTTTCTTT.

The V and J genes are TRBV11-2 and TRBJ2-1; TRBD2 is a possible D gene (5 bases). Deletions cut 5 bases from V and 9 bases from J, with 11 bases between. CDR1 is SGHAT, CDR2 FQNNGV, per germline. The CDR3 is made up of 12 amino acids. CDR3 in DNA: TGTGCCAGCAGCAATCAAGGAGGTGAGCAGTTCTTC. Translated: CASSNQGGEQFF.

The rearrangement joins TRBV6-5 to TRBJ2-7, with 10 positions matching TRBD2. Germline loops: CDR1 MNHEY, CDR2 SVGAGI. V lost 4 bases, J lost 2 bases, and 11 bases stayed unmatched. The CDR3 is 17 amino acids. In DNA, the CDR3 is TGTGCCAGCAGTTCCCCCCACCTAGCGGGGGATACCTACGAGCAGTACTTC. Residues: CASSSPHLAGDTYEQYF.

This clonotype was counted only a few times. The CDR3 loop is CAWTPSRLSSGNTIYF. In DNA form, the CDR3 reads TGTGCCTGGACCCCGTCCCGGCTAAGCTCTGGAAACACCATATATTTT. The chain has TRBV30 and TRBJ1-3; D unresolved. The CDR3 totals 16 residues. V lost 4 bases, J lost 0 bases, and 16 bases lay in between. Germline V gene sequence: CDR1 GTSNPN, CDR2 SVGIG (reference sequence).

The CDR3 bases are TGCAGTGCTAGAGATCGAGCGTTGGGGCCCCCCTACAATGAGCAGTTCTTC. As protein: CSARDRALGPPYNEQFF. The rearrangement joins TRBV20-1 to TRBJ2-1, with a possible D match to TRBD1 (5 bases). The CDR3 has 17 amino acids. V lost 0 bases, J lost 2 bases, and 17 bases lay in between. Germline-derived CDR1 and CDR2 are DFQATT and SNEGSKA (reference sequence).

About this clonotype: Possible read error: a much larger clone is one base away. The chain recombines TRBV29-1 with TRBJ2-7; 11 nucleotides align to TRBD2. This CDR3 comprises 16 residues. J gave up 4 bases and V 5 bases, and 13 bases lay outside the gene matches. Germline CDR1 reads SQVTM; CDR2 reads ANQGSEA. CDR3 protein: CSVMGLAGGRRYEQYF. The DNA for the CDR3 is TGCAGCGTTATGGGTCTAGCGGGAGGAAGGAGGTACGAGCAGTACTTC.

In DNA, the CDR3 is TGTGCCAGCAGCTCAGGGCTCGGGAGCAATCAGCCCCAGCATTTT. This encodes CASSSGLGSNQPQHF. V and J are TRBV7-9 and TRBJ1-5; the D gene is possibly TRBD1 (5 bases). In germline, CDR1 is SEHNR, CDR2 FQNEAQ (reference sequence). Trimming took off 4 bases at V and 1 base at J, with 11 bases between the two ends. This CDR3 has 15 residues.

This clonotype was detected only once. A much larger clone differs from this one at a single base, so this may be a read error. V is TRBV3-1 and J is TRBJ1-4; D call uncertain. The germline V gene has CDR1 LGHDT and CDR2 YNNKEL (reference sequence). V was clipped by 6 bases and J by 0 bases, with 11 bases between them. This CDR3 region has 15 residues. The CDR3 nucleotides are TGTGCCAGCAGAGCTGGGAGTTCAACTAATGAAAAACTGTTTTTT. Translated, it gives CASRAGSSTNEKLFF.

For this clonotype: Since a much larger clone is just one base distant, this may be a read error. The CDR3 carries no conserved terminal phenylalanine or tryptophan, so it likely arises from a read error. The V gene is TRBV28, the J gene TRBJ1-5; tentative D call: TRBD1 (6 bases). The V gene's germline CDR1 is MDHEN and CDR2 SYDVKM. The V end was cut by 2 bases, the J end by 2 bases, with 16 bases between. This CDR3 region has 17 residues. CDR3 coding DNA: TGTGCCAGCAGTTTACCCGTAGGGGGGGCAGGCAATCAGCCCCAGCATTCT. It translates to CASSLPVGGAGNQPQHS.

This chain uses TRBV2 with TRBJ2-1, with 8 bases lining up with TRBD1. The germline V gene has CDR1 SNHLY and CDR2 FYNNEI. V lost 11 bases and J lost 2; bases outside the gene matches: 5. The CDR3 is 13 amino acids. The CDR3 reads CADQGAPYNEQFF. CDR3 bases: TGTGCCGACCAGGGGGCACCCTACAATGAGCAGTTCTTC.